This TCR beta chain was recovered during a study of spatial heterogeneity in lung cancer. For the study at large: Detection consistently yielded more beta chains than alpha chains. Every unique TCR and UMI combination, on average, appeared more than ten times in raw reads.

Study-wide results and limits: Follow-up blood showed ubiquitous expanded tumor TCRs less than blood at resection did.

Every molecule of TCR cDNA had its own unique molecular identifier. MiXCR, applied by TCRdb to the 5' RACE reads, yields one record per CDR3 protein. The sample records about 120,000 distinct CDR3 sequences, more than 10% being singletons. The sample's time point: blood at routine non-recurrence follow-up after resection. Unsorted tumor, nontumor lung tissue or cryopreserved PBMC supplied the whole RNA. From germline, CDR1 is LNHNV and CDR2 YYDKDF (reference sequence). CDR3 length equals 20 residues. V dropped 6 bases and J dropped 2; count of bases not matched to a gene: 17. This clonotype was observed a handful of times. Its antigen is unidentified.

The source was PBMCs, collected at follow-up. The chain carries TRBV15 and TRBJ2-3; 13 bases fit TRBD2. The TCR was taken from a male donor with early-stage non-small cell lung cancer. DNA of the CDR3: TGTGCCACCAGTATCCTCCCACTAGCGGGGGGGCCGTGGGTCACAGATACGCAGTATTTT. This gives the protein CATSILPLAGGPWVTDTQYF.